Listed below are T cell receptor beta chains from one sample, sequenced in a study of blood T cells in healthy people across ages. Each CDR3 protein gets one entry after TCRdb re-called the 5' RACE reads with MiXCR. The repertoire holds about 690,000 distinct CDR3 sequences, with around 41% as singletons. Sequences were obtained from blood. These receptors were taken from a man older than 75 in good health. The CDR3 runs from the conserved cysteine through the conserved F or W. D genes are given only for firm matches. Some rows have no size entry. The others give once, few or many, or a class for an expanded clone.

j_gene: TRBJ1-5
abundance: -
v_gene: TRBV5-1
d_gene: -
CDR3aa: CASSPGSGGQPQHF
CDR3nt: TGCGCCAGCAGCCCGGGTAGCGGGGGTCAGCCCCAGCATTTT

j_gene: TRBJ2-2
abundance: few
v_gene: TRBV15
d_gene: -
CDR3aa: CATSRGQFETGELFF
CDR3nt: TGTGCCACCAGCAGAGGACAGTTTGAAACCGGGGAGCTGTTTTTT

j_gene: TRBJ2-1
abundance: -
v_gene: TRBV20-1
d_gene: -
CDR3aa: CSAGGGQTPNEQFF
CDR3nt: TGCAGTGCAGGGGGGGGGCAGACACCCAATGAGCAGTTCTTC

j_gene: TRBJ2-7
abundance: few
v_gene: TRBV7-2
d_gene: TRBD1
CDR3aa: CASSSPRDRVYEQYF
CDR3nt: TGTGCCAGCTCCTCCCCCCGGGACAGAGTCTACGAGCAGTACTTC

j_gene: TRBJ1-4
abundance: few
v_gene: TRBV18
d_gene: -
CDR3aa: CASSPGTKEKLFF
CDR3nt: TGTGCCAGCTCACCCGGGACAAAGGAAAAACTGTTTTTT

j_gene: TRBJ2-3
abundance: -
v_gene: TRBV7-9
d_gene: -
CDR3aa: CASSQLSDGTDTQYF
CDR3nt: TGTGCCAGCAGCCAGCTGTCGGACGGAACTGATACGCAGTATTTT

j_gene: TRBJ2-3
abundance: -
v_gene: TRBV6-1
d_gene: -
CDR3aa: CASSTSSTDTQYF
CDR3nt: TGTGCCAGCAGTACTAGCAGCACAGATACGCAGTATTTT

j_gene: TRBJ1-2
abundance: -
v_gene: TRBV3-1
d_gene: -
CDR3aa: CASSRADGYTF
CDR3nt: TGTGCCAGCAGCCGCGCCGATGGCTACACCTTC

j_gene: TRBJ2-1
abundance: -
v_gene: TRBV4-2
d_gene: -
CDR3aa: CASSQDGRGDYNEQFF
CDR3nt: TGTGCCAGCAGCCAAGATGGGAGAGGCGACTACAATGAGCAGTTCTTC

j_gene: TRBJ2-7
abundance: few
v_gene: TRBV21-1
d_gene: -
CDR3aa: CASQIRQAYYEQYF
CDR3nt: TGTGCCAGCCAGATTCGGCAGGCTTACTACGAGCAGTACTTC

j_gene: TRBJ2-7
abundance: -
v_gene: TRBV7-2
d_gene: -
CDR3aa: CASNQPTNSYEQYF
CDR3nt: TGTGCCAGCAACCAACCCACTAACTCTTACGAGCAGTACTTC

j_gene: TRBJ1-1
abundance: -
v_gene: TRBV6-2/TRBV6-3
d_gene: TRBD1
CDR3aa: CASSPTGRYTEAFF
CDR3nt: TGTGCCAGCAGCCCGACAGGGAGGTACACTGAAGCTTTCTTT

j_gene: TRBJ2-7
abundance: few
v_gene: TRBV5-1
d_gene: TRBD2
CDR3aa: CASSLALAGAGEQYF
CDR3nt: TGCGCCAGCAGCTTGGCCCTAGCGGGGGCGGGTGAGCAGTACTTC

j_gene: TRBJ1-1
abundance: -
v_gene: TRBV7-9
d_gene: -
CDR3aa: CASSLIEGYAFF
CDR3nt: TGTGCCAGCAGCCTCATTGAGGGTTATGCTTTCTTT

j_gene: TRBJ2-1
abundance: few
v_gene: TRBV27
d_gene: TRBD1
CDR3aa: CASTNPTSPGTGARNEQFF
CDR3nt: TGTGCCAGCACCAATCCGACTTCCCCCGGGACAGGGGCCCGTAATGAGCAGTTCTTC

j_gene: TRBJ1-2
abundance: -
v_gene: TRBV6-5
d_gene: TRBD1
CDR3aa: CASRLTGGGHTF
CDR3nt: TGTGCCAGCAGACTGACAGGGGGCGGCCACACCTTC

j_gene: TRBJ1-2
abundance: -
v_gene: TRBV5-1
d_gene: -
CDR3aa: CASSLEGSFNYGYTF
CDR3nt: TGCGCCAGCAGCTTGGAAGGCAGTTTTAACTATGGCTACACCTTC

j_gene: TRBJ2-4
abundance: -
v_gene: TRBV3-1
d_gene: -
CDR3aa: CASSPPLISPAKNIQYF
CDR3nt: TGTGCCAGCAGCCCACCTCTCATCTCGCCAGCCAAAAACATTCAGTACTTC

j_gene: TRBJ2-6
abundance: -
v_gene: TRBV5-1
d_gene: -
CDR3aa: CASSLGQGIKDGANVLTF
CDR3nt: TGCGCCAGCAGCTTGGGGCAGGGAATAAAGGATGGGGCCAACGTCCTGACTTTC

j_gene: TRBJ2-5
abundance: few
v_gene: TRBV24-1
d_gene: TRBD1
CDR3aa: CATSDPGQANQETQYF
CDR3nt: TGTGCCACCAGTGACCCGGGACAGGCAAACCAAGAGACCCAGTACTTC

j_gene: TRBJ2-6
abundance: -
v_gene: TRBV12-3/TRBV12-4
d_gene: TRBD1
CDR3aa: CASSFRQGDSGANVLTF
CDR3nt: TGTGCCAGCAGTTTTCGACAGGGAGACTCTGGGGCCAACGTCCTGACTTTC

j_gene: TRBJ1-5
abundance: -
v_gene: TRBV21-1
d_gene: -
CDR3aa: CASSKGSGVSQPQHF
CDR3nt: TGTGCCAGCAGCAAAGGGAGCGGGGTCAGCCAGCCCCAGCATTTT

j_gene: TRBJ2-7
abundance: few
v_gene: TRBV6-6
d_gene: -
CDR3aa: CASSYSNSGIEQYF
CDR3nt: TGTGCCAGCAGTTACTCGAATTCGGGGATTGAGCAGTACTTC

j_gene: TRBJ2-5
abundance: -
v_gene: TRBV6-2/TRBV6-3
d_gene: -
CDR3aa: CASSTGRGSETQYF
CDR3nt: TGTGCCAGCAGTACGGGCCGGGGCAGCGAGACCCAGTACTTC

j_gene: TRBJ2-1
abundance: few
v_gene: TRBV11-2
d_gene: TRBD2
CDR3aa: CASSPRLAGGLFF
CDR3nt: TGTGCCAGCAGCCCCAGACTAGCGGGGGGTCTGTTCTTC

j_gene: TRBJ2-7
abundance: -
v_gene: TRBV6-1
d_gene: -
CDR3aa: CASSEMHRDYEQYF
CDR3nt: TGTGCCAGCAGTGAAATGCACCGCGACTACGAGCAGTACTTC

j_gene: TRBJ2-3
abundance: many
v_gene: TRBV5-1
d_gene: -
CDR3aa: CASRTRDTSTDTQYF
CDR3nt: TGCGCCAGTAGAACCAGGGATACTAGCACAGATACGCAGTATTTT

j_gene: TRBJ2-7
abundance: -
v_gene: TRBV2
d_gene: -
CDR3aa: CASSGGRGYEQYF
CDR3nt: TGTGCCAGCAGTGGCGGAAGGGGATACGAGCAGTACTTC

j_gene: TRBJ2-7
abundance: few
v_gene: TRBV19
d_gene: -
CDR3aa: CASKGTEAYEQYF
CDR3nt: TGTGCCAGTAAGGGGACGGAAGCCTACGAGCAGTACTTC

j_gene: TRBJ2-3
abundance: -
v_gene: TRBV9
d_gene: -
CDR3aa: CASSVDLGVSDTQYF
CDR3nt: TGTGCCAGCAGCGTAGACCTAGGGGTCTCAGATACGCAGTATTTT

j_gene: TRBJ2-7
abundance: many
v_gene: TRBV5-1
d_gene: -
CDR3aa: CASSLGGWVDEQYF
CDR3nt: TGCGCCAGCAGCTTGGGGGGCTGGGTCGACGAGCAGTACTTC

j_gene: TRBJ1-1
abundance: -
v_gene: TRBV27
d_gene: TRBD1
CDR3aa: CASSSDRGRNTEAFF
CDR3nt: TGTGCCAGCAGTTCGGACAGGGGGCGGAACACTGAAGCTTTCTTT

j_gene: TRBJ2-1
abundance: -
v_gene: TRBV6-5
d_gene: TRBD2
CDR3aa: CASSRPLAGRDEQFF
CDR3nt: TGTGCCAGCAGTAGACCACTAGCGGGTCGTGATGAGCAGTTCTTC

j_gene: TRBJ2-5
abundance: once
v_gene: TRBV24-1
d_gene: TRBD2
CDR3aa: CATSEASGCNEQYF
CDR3nt: TGTGCCACCAGTGAGGCTAGCGGCTGCAATGAGCAGTACTTC

j_gene: TRBJ1-6
abundance: -
v_gene: TRBV18
d_gene: -
CDR3aa: CASSQQGGNSPLHF
CDR3nt: TGTGCCAGCTCACAACAGGGCGGTAATTCACCCCTCCACTTT

j_gene: TRBJ1-1
abundance: -
v_gene: TRBV7-2
d_gene: TRBD1
CDR3aa: CASSPRGGKVNTEAFF
CDR3nt: TGTGCCAGCAGCCCCAGGGGGGGGAAGGTGAACACTGAAGCTTTCTTT

j_gene: TRBJ2-2
abundance: -
v_gene: TRBV12-3/TRBV12-4
d_gene: TRBD2
CDR3aa: CASSLAGRGTGELFF
CDR3nt: TGTGCCAGCAGTCTAGCGGGTAGGGGGACCGGGGAGCTGTTTTTT

j_gene: TRBJ2-1
abundance: -
v_gene: TRBV19
d_gene: TRBD2
CDR3aa: CASSSRLAELYNEQFF
CDR3nt: TGTGCCAGTAGTTCTCGACTAGCGGAGCTATACAATGAGCAGTTCTTC

j_gene: TRBJ1-2
abundance: -
v_gene: TRBV20-1
d_gene: -
CDR3aa: CSAAWGGARYGYTF
CDR3nt: TGCAGTGCCGCATGGGGGGGCGCAAGATATGGCTACACCTTC

j_gene: TRBJ2-7
abundance: few
v_gene: TRBV7-2
d_gene: -
CDR3aa: CASSPWDLGNEQYF
CDR3nt: TGTGCCAGCAGCCCATGGGACCTCGGTAATGAGCAGTACTTC

j_gene: TRBJ2-5
abundance: -
v_gene: TRBV12-3/TRBV12-4
d_gene: TRBD2
CDR3aa: CASSMQAGGRETQYF
CDR3nt: TGTGCCAGCAGTATGCAAGCGGGGGGCCGGGAGACCCAGTACTTC

j_gene: TRBJ1-6
abundance: -
v_gene: TRBV5-1
d_gene: TRBD1
CDR3aa: CASSWADRYNSPLHF
CDR3nt: TGCGCCAGCAGCTGGGCGGACAGGTATAATTCACCCCTCCACTTT

j_gene: TRBJ2-2
abundance: -
v_gene: TRBV10-2
d_gene: TRBD1
CDR3aa: CASSAGTGLSGELFF
CDR3nt: TGCGCCAGCAGCGCCGGGACAGGGCTCTCCGGGGAGCTGTTTTTT

j_gene: TRBJ1-2
abundance: few
v_gene: TRBV2
d_gene: -
CDR3aa: CASSGQTANYGYTF
CDR3nt: TGTGCCAGCAGTGGGCAGACCGCTAACTATGGCTACACCTTC

j_gene: TRBJ2-6
abundance: few
v_gene: TRBV29-1
d_gene: -
CDR3aa: CSVVATSLAGANVLTF
CDR3nt: TGCAGCGTTGTAGCCACCTCTCTTGCCGGGGCCAACGTCCTGACTTTC

j_gene: TRBJ2-3
abundance: many
v_gene: TRBV5-1
d_gene: -
CDR3aa: CASSFRSDTQYF
CDR3nt: TGCGCCAGCAGCTTTAGGTCAGATACGCAGTATTTT

j_gene: TRBJ2-7
abundance: -
v_gene: TRBV6-1
d_gene: TRBD2
CDR3aa: CASSEARGGYEQYF
CDR3nt: TGTGCCAGCAGTGAGGCTCGGGGGGGTTACGAGCAGTACTTC